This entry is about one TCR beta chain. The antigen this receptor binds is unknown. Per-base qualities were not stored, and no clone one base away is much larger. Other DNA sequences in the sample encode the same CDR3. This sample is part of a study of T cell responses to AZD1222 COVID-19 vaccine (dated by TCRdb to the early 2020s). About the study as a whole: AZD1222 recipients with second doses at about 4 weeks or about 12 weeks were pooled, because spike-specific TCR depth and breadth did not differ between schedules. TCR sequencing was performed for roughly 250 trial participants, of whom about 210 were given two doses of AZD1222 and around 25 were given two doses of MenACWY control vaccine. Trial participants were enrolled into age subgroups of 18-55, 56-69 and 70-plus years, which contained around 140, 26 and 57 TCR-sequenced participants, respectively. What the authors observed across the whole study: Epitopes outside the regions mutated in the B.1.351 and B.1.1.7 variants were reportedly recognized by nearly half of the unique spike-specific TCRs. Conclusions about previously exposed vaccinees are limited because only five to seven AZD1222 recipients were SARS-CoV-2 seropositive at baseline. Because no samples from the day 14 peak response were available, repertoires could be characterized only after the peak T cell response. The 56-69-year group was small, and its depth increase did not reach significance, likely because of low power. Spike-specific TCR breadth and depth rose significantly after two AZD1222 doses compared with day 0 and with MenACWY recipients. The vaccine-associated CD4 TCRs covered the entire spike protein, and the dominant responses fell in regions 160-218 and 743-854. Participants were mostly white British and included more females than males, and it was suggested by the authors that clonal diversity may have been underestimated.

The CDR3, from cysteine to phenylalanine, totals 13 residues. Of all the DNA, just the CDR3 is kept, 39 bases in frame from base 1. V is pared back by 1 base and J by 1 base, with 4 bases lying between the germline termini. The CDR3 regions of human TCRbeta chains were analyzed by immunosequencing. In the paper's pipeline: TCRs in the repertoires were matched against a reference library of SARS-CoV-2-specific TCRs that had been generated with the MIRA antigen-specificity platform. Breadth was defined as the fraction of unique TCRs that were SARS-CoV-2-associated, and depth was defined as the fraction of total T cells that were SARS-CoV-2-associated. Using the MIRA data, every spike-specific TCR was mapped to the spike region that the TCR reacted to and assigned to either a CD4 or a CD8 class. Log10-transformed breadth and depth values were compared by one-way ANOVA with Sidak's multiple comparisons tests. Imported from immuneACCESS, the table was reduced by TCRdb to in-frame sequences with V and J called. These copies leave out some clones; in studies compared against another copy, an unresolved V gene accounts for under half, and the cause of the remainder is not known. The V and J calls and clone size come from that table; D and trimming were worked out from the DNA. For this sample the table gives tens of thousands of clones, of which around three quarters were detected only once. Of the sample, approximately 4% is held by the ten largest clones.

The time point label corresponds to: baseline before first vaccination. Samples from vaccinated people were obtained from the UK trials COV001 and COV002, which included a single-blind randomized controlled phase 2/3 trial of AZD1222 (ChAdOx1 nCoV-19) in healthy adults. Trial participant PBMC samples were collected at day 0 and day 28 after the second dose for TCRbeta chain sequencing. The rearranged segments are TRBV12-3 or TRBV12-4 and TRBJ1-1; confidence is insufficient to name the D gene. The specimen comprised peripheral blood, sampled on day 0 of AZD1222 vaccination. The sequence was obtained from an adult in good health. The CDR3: CASSLGGNTEAFF. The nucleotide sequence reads TGTGCCAGCAGTTTAGGGGGGAACACTGAAGCTTTCTTT.